This TCR beta chain is from a study of blood T cell repertoires in COVID-19. This clone was seen a single time. Original analysis: Reference gene primer amplification gave estimated nucleated cell counts. Repertoires were generated with immunoSEQ multiplex PCR, while TCRdb's copy carries only in-frame clones and drops some. V and J calls and clone size come straight from that table; D and trimming were deduced from the DNA. The data contain about 130,000 clones, approximately 89% of them seen just once; the ten biggest clones take up less than 4.5%. The V end lost 6 bases, the J end lost 6 bases, and 11 bases lay between the germline ends. CDR3 length: 13 amino acids. Germline CDR1 is SGHTA and CDR2 is FQGNSA.

Sequenced input: peripheral blood. The chain has TRBV7-2 and TRBJ2-2, with D perhaps TRBD1 (5 bases). The source is a woman aged 55-75 years with acute or convalescent COVID-19. CDR3 protein: CASSLKGSGELFF. CDR3 in DNA: TGTGCCAGCAGTCTTAAGGGGTCCGGGGAGCTGTTTTTT.